The 27 T cell receptor beta chains reported below all come from one sample, sequenced in a study of T cell responses to AZD1222 COVID-19 vaccine. TCRdb keeps only in-frame clones here, not all; method: immunoSEQ multiplex PCR. The table has about 170,000 clones, 80% to 90% seen once; the top ten hold roughly 6.9%. This specimen was peripheral blood, taken on day 0 of AZD1222 vaccination. These receptors were obtained from an adult in good health.

The chain uses TRBV6-2 or TRBV6-3 and TRBJ2-7; D gene unclear. The CDR3 has 11 amino acids. CDR1 and CDR2 from the germline V gene are MNHEY and SVGEGT. V lost 2 bases and J lost 4, with 3 bases in between. CDR3 bases: TGTGCCAGCAGTTACCGGTACGAGCAGTACTTC. It specifies CASSYRYEQYF.

The gene calls are TRBV7-2 and TRBJ1-6; no definite D call. Germline values: CDR1 SGHTA, CDR2 FQGNSA. This CDR3 contains 16 residues. V dropped 1 base and J dropped 6 bases, with 13 bases sitting between them. CDR3 DNA: TGTGCCAGCAGCTTAGAAATCCGGGTTGGTAATTCACCCCTCCACTTT. Translation: CASSLEIRVGNSPLHF.

The chain is built from TRBV10-3 and TRBJ1-5; D ambiguous. Looked up from germline, CDR1 is ENHRY and CDR2 is SYGVKD. V was cut by 0 bases and J by 7 bases, with 22 bases left in between. The CDR3 is 18 residues long. CDR3 in amino acids: CAISESIFGTVGFQPQHF. Here the CDR3 DNA reads TGTGCCATCAGTGAGTCGATTTTTGGTACAGTAGGATTCCAGCCCCAGCATTTT.

V usage is TRBV5-5 and J usage is TRBJ1-2; D is unclear. The V end was cut by 0 bases, the J end by 8 bases, with 11 bases between. The CDR3 totals 13 residues. CDR1 is SGHKS, CDR2 YYEKEE, per germline (reference sequence). For the CDR3, the DNA is TGTGCCAGCAGCTTGGGACGGTATATCGGCTACACCTTC. As protein: CASSLGRYIGYTF.

The J gene is TRBJ2-7, the V gene TRBV4-1; D unresolved. The CDR3 is made up of 13 amino acids. The V end lost 1 base, the J end lost 3 bases, and 7 bases lay between the germline ends. The germline gives CDR1 MGHRA, CDR2 YSYEKL. The CDR3 reads CASSQVGNYEQYF. Written as DNA, the CDR3 is TGCGCCAGCAGCCAAGTGGGAAACTACGAGCAGTACTTC.

The chain carries TRBV6-2 or TRBV6-3 and TRBJ1-1, with D unresolved. The length of the CDR3 is 13 residues. CDR1 is MNHEY and CDR2 is SVGEGT in the germline V gene. Trimming took 2 bases from V and 11 from J, leaving 15 bases between them. The CDR3 nucleotides are TGTGCCAGCAGTTACGCGGCCGCGAGAATGGCTTTCTTT. Amino acids: CASSYAAARMAFF.

The rearrangement links TRBV7-9 to TRBJ1-4; D may be TRBD1 (6 bases). The CDR3 is made up of 15 amino acids. Trimming shortened V by 6 bases and J by 5 bases, and 16 bases separated the two germline ends. The germline CDR1 and CDR2 sequences are SEHNR and FQNEAQ (reference sequence). The CDR3 region has the DNA TGTGCCAGCAGACAGACAGGCGGAAGGAATGAAAAACTGTTTTTT. It codes for CASRQTGGRNEKLFF.

The rearrangement uses TRBV25-1 and TRBJ2-5; D may correspond to TRBD1 or TRBD2 (5 bases each). The length of the CDR3 is 14 residues. Trimming pared 6 bases from V and 1 base from J, leaving 12 bases between. Per the germline V gene, CDR1 is MGHDK and CDR2 is SYGVNS. CDR3 in amino acids: CASSSGQIQETQYF. CDR3 DNA: TGTGCCAGCAGCAGCGGACAAATCCAAGAGACCCAGTACTTC.

The V gene is TRBV5-4, the J gene TRBJ2-3; D may be TRBD2 (7 bases). The V gene lost 0 bases and the J gene lost 4 bases, with 12 bases spanning the gap. Germline loops: CDR1 SGHNT, CDR2 YYREEE (reference sequence). The CDR3 loop spans 15 amino acids. The CDR3 nucleotides are TGTGCCAGCAGCTTGGCTAGGGGGGGCCCAGATACGCAGTATTTT. Encoded protein: CASSLARGGPDTQYF.

The chain employs TRBV19 and TRBJ2-1; 12 bases agree with TRBD2. With 0 bases clipped from V and 5 bases from J, the junction kept 8 bases outside the gene matches. CDR1 is LNHDA and CDR2 is SQIVND in the germline V gene (reference sequence). The CDR3 extends over 18 amino acids. CDR3 residues: CASSIDPWTSGINNEQFF. In nucleotides, the CDR3 is TGTGCCAGTAGTATAGACCCTTGGACTAGCGGGATTAACAATGAGCAGTTCTTC.

The chain links TRBV20-1 to TRBJ1-1; D ambiguous. CDR3 size: 10 residues. The germline V gene has CDR1 DFQATT and CDR2 SNEGSKA (reference sequence). Between the trimmed V and J ends, which lost 3 bases and 6 bases, there was a span of 5 bases. In DNA form, the CDR3 reads TGCAGTGCTAGGGCCCCTGAAGCTTTCTTT. It translates to CSARAPEAFF.

The DNA for the CDR3 is TGTGCCAGTAGTATGGCGACGTTAGGAGAAGCTTTCTTT. Translated: CASSMATLGEAFF. The rearrangement joins TRBV19 to TRBJ1-1; D unclear. The V end was cut by 3 bases, the J end by 8 bases, with 13 bases between. This CDR3 has 13 amino acids. Germline CDR1 LNHDA, CDR2 SQIVND (reference sequence).

In this sample, this clone turned up a few times. The genes are TRBV30 and TRBJ1-4; the D gene is possibly TRBD1 (5 bases). V lost 0 bases and J 16 bases, leaving 18 bases between the germline ends. The CDR3 runs to 13 residues. CDR1 and CDR2 (germline): GTSNPN, SVGIG (reference sequence). CDR3 sequence: CAWSVLFGTEQFF. The CDR3 DNA is TGTGCCTGGAGTGTACTGTTTGGGACGGAACAGTTTTTT.

This clone was recorded once. V is TRBV7-6 and J is TRBJ1-3; a possible D gene is TRBD1 (5 bases). Germline CDR1 reads SGHVS; CDR2 reads FNYEAQ. The CDR3 sequence is 15 residues long. Trimming pared 5 bases from V and 3 bases from J, leaving 14 bases between. The CDR3 region has the DNA TGTGCCAGCAGCCCAAGAGGAGGGGTTGGAAACACCATATATTTT. This encodes CASSPRGGVGNTIYF.

The V and J genes are TRBV19 and TRBJ2-2; maybe TRBD2 (6 bases). The CDR3 has 15 amino acids. CDR1 is LNHDA, CDR2 SQIVND, per germline (reference sequence). V was clipped by 1 base and J by 4 bases, with 10 bases between them. The CDR3 DNA reads as TGTGCCAGTAGTATAGCCGCCGGGAGCACCGGGGAGCTGTTTTTT. Its protein product is CASSIAAGSTGELFF.

This rearrangement joins TRBV5-4 to TRBJ2-3; D is uncertain. Between the trimmed V and J ends, which lost 0 bases and 4 bases, there was a span of 15 bases. The CDR3 spans 16 residues. CDR1 SGHNT and CDR2 YYREEE come from the germline V gene (reference sequence). CDR3 amino acids: CASSLDVGSRADTQYF. Written as DNA, the CDR3 is TGTGCCAGCAGCTTGGACGTTGGAAGCCGGGCAGATACGCAGTATTTT.

This chain links TRBV10-3 with TRBJ2-7; D remains unclear. Germline V gives CDR1 ENHRY, CDR2 SYGVKD. With 3 bases removed from V and 7 bases from J, the gap between germline ends came to 13 bases. The CDR3 has 13 amino acids. The CDR3 sequence is CAISDRKVSEQYF. The CDR3 bases are TGTGCCATCAGTGACCGGAAGGTTTCGGAGCAGTACTTC.

This clone was picked up one time. This chain links TRBV19 with TRBJ2-3, with D tentatively TRBD2 (6 bases). This CDR3 is 14 amino acids long. In germline, CDR1 is LNHDA, CDR2 SQIVND (reference sequence). The ends were cut back, 8 bases at V and 5 bases at J, with 17 bases in the middle. The CDR3 coding sequence is TGTGCCAGTCTCAACATATACGGGGGAGATACGCAGTATTTT. Amino acids: CASLNIYGGDTQYF.

J is TRBJ1-5 and V is TRBV19, with unresolved D. The length of the CDR3 is 15 residues. Germline V gene lookup returns CDR1 LNHDA and CDR2 SQIVND (reference sequence). The V gene lost 5 bases and the J gene lost 6 bases, with 17 bases spanning the gap. The CDR3 spells CASSPDNLYGQPQHF. DNA of the CDR3: TGTGCCAGTAGTCCAGATAACCTTTATGGTCAGCCCCAGCATTTT.

This chain connects TRBV6-5 to TRBJ2-5; TRBD2 matches at 11 bases. CDR1 is MNHEY and CDR2 is SVGAGI in the germline V gene. With 4 bases clipped from V and 5 bases from J, the junction kept 9 bases outside the gene matches. This CDR3 is 16 amino acids long. DNA of the CDR3: TGTGCCAGCAGTTGGATAGCGGGGGGGCCGCGGGAGACCCAGTACTTC. Amino acid sequence: CASSWIAGGPRETQYF.

V usage is TRBV6-2 or TRBV6-3 and J usage is TRBJ2-1; no reliable D call. The CDR3 is 14 amino acids. Germline CDR1 MNHEY, CDR2 SVGEGT. The V end lost 2 bases, the J end lost 12 bases, and 17 bases lay between the germline ends. CDR3 in amino acids: CASSYSDLQFSQFF. CDR3 bases: TGTGCCAGCAGTTACAGCGACCTACAATTCTCGCAGTTCTTC.

The gene calls are TRBV6-5 and TRBJ1-2; TRBD1 matches 9 bases. Losses at the gene ends were 2 bases for V and 6 bases for J; bases not matched to a gene: 1. The length of the CDR3 is 13 residues. Germline-derived CDR1 and CDR2 are MNHEY and SVGAGI. The CDR3 DNA reads TGTGCCAGCAGTTACGGGACAGGGAATGGCTACACCTTC. Translating gives CASSYGTGNGYTF.

This chain's CDR3 is CASSTWGETQYF. The CDR3 region has the DNA TGTGCCAGCAGTACTTGGGGGGAGACCCAGTACTTC. V gene TRBV27 combines with J gene TRBJ2-5; either TRBD1 or TRBD2 may supply D (5 bases each). V lost 5 bases to trimming and J lost 5 bases, with 9 bases between them. This CDR3 comprises 12 residues. Germline lookup yields CDR1 MNHEY and CDR2 SMNVEV (reference sequence).

The chain carries TRBV20-1 and TRBJ2-3; the D is unclear. The CDR3 spans 14 residues. Germline assignment: CDR1 DFQATT and CDR2 SNEGSKA (reference sequence). The V and J ends lost 3 bases and 2 bases respectively, with 12 bases between them. DNA for the CDR3: TGCAGTGCTAGTTCGGGCATTCCCACAGATACGCAGTATTTT. Its protein product is CSASSGIPTDTQYF.

This clone appeared once. The chain links TRBV7-9 to TRBJ2-1; 8 bases match TRBD1. The V segment lost 1 base and the J segment 4 bases; nucleotides outside the gene matches: 6. The CDR3 contains 16 residues. Germline CDR1 reads SEHNR; CDR2 reads FQNEAQ (reference sequence). CDR3 in amino acids: CASSLGPQGAYNEQFF. DNA for the CDR3: TGTGCCAGCAGCTTAGGGCCGCAGGGGGCTTACAATGAGCAGTTCTTC.

This chain connects TRBV29-1 to TRBJ2-2, with D perhaps TRBD2 (6 bases). The CDR3 loop spans 17 amino acids. The germline V and J ends were trimmed by 6 bases and 6 bases, with 26 bases remaining between them. Germline V gene data show CDR1 as SQVTM and CDR2 as ANQGSEA. CDR3 nucleotide sequence: TGCAGCGTAGCTCCAGTCGGAGCGGGCGTACTGCCCGGGGAGCTGTTTTTT. Translation: CSVAPVGAGVLPGELFF.

V and J are TRBV6-5 and TRBJ2-1, with D tentatively TRBD2 (6 bases). This CDR3 is built from 14 residues. V gave up 5 bases and J gave up 7 bases, with 15 bases separating them. The germline V gene encodes CDR1 MNHEY and CDR2 SVGAGI. The CDR3 region is CASSPRDDLNEQFF. Written as DNA, the CDR3 is TGTGCCAGCAGTCCGCGGGACGACCTAAATGAGCAGTTCTTC.